Sequencing of this T cell receptor beta chain was carried out in a study of cytomegalovirus exposure and HLA in healthy donors. About the study: An early release of data contained about 85 million unique TCRs, which came from HLA-typed donors.

Researchers ran the PCR with 60 Vbeta and 13 Jbeta primers. This table comes from immunoSEQ multiplex PCR, and its TCRdb copy is limited to in-frame clones, with some not included. Found here are about 77,000 clones, approximately 80% of them singletons; the top ten hold roughly 3.5%. The CDR3 consists of 14 residues. Germline lookup yields CDR1 MNHEY and CDR2 SVGAGI. The V and J ends lost 5 bases and 6 bases, in that order; junction bases with no gene match: 8. The source is a man aged 35-49 years in good health and CMV-seronegative. Sequencing input: PBMCs. The chain recombines TRBV6-5 with TRBJ1-1; 8 bases are a match to TRBD1. The CDR3 here is CASSTRDRRSEAFF. CDR3 nucleotide sequence: TGTGCCAGCAGTACACGGGACAGGCGCTCTGAAGCTTTCTTT.